This T cell receptor (beta chain) was documented in a study of CD8 T cells in Susac syndrome. Study observations and caveats: In Susac syndrome, the CD4+ T cell repertoires did not show clonal expansion. The study admitted that it had a relatively small number of individuals in its TCR sequencing and HLA analysis.

RNA amounts of roughly 0.45 to 1 ug underwent reverse transcription with random hexamers. TCRdb itself ran the immunoSEQ multiplex PCR reads through MiXCR, one entry per CDR3 protein. The sample lists roughly 150,000 distinct CDR3 sequences, approximately 96% occurring once. For this clonotype: Its antigen is not identified.

Sequenced sample: CD4+ T cells from PBMCs. The sequence was collected from a human donor with Susac syndrome.

The CDR3 region has the DNA TGTGCCAGCAGTTTCGACCATAGCAATCAGCCCCAGCATTTT. Translating gives CASSFDHSNQPQHF. V usage is TRBV27 and J usage is TRBJ1-5, with unresolved D. V lost 3 bases and J lost 0, with 6 bases in between. Germline V gene data show CDR1 as MNHEY and CDR2 as SMNVEV (reference sequence). This CDR3 has 14 residues.